This is a list of T cell receptor beta chains from one sample in a study of blood T cell repertoires in COVID-19. The repertoire was sequenced with immunoSEQ multiplex PCR; TCRdb's copy has only in-frame clones and lacks some. Among approximately 390,000 clones, about 89% were seen once, and the ten largest hold about 2.3%. Material for sequencing was peripheral blood. The receptors come from a woman between 55 and 75 years old with COVID-19, enrolled during active disease. The CDR3 runs from the conserved cysteine through the conserved F or W. The order of the fields is clone size, V gene, D gene, J gene, CDR3 DNA, CDR3 protein. D genes are given only for firm matches. A row's size may be missing; if present it is once, few, many or a size class.

.,TRBV25-1,.,TRBJ1-1,TGTGCCAGCGGGAGAGCCGACACTGAAGCTTTCTTT,CASGRADTEAFF
.,TRBV6-5,TRBD1,TRBJ1-2,TGTGCCAGCAGCGGACAGGGGGCTAAAGGCTACACCTTC,CASSGQGAKGYTF
.,TRBV7-6,.,TRBJ1-2,TGTGCCAGCAGCTTACGAAAAGGGGGAATTGGCTACACCTTC,CASSLRKGGIGYTF
.,TRBV7-3,.,TRBJ1-1,TGTGCCAGCACTAAGTATTTGAACACTGAAGCTTTCTTT,CASTKYLNTEAFF
.,TRBV4-2,.,TRBJ1-4,TGTGCCAGCAGCCAAGATGGACAGTTTAATGAAAAACTGTTTTTT,CASSQDGQFNEKLFF
.,TRBV3-1/TRBV3-2,TRBD1,TRBJ2-5,TGTGCCAGCAGCCAGCCGGACAGGGTGTCGAGGGGTAAAGAGACCCAGTACTTC,CASSQPDRVSRGKETQYF
.,TRBV18,.,TRBJ1-1,TGTGCCAGCTCCCGGACAGAGAACACTGAAGCTTTCTTT,CASSRTENTEAFF
.,TRBV14,.,TRBJ1-1,TGTGCCAGCAGCCGACAGCTGAACACTGAAGCTTTCTTT,CASSRQLNTEAFF
.,TRBV7-9,.,TRBJ1-2,TGTGCCAGCAGCCACGCAGGGTATGGCTACACCTTC,CASSHAGYGYTF
.,TRBV10-3,TRBD1,TRBJ2-7,TGTGCCATCAGGGACAGGGACTACGAGCAGTACTTC,CAIRDRDYEQYF
.,TRBV27,.,TRBJ1-2,TGTGCCAGCAGTTTGCATGGGGCGGATGGCTACACCTTC,CASSLHGADGYTF
.,TRBV6-1,TRBD1,TRBJ1-1,TGTGCCAGCAGTGAAGCGTCAGGGGGTACTGAAGCTTTCTTT,CASSEASGGTEAFF
.,TRBV9,.,TRBJ2-3,TGTGCCAGCAGCGTAGGAGAATACACAGATACGCAGTATTTT,CASSVGEYTDTQYF
few,TRBV5-3,.,TRBJ1-1,TGTGCCAGAATCAAGGACAGAGTCCTGACTGAAGCTTTCTTT,CARIKDRVLTEAFF
.,TRBV9,.,TRBJ2-1,TGTGCCAGCAGCGTACAGGGAGGAAGGCCCCAAGAGCAGTTCTTC,CASSVQGGRPQEQFF
.,TRBV29-1,TRBD1,TRBJ1-2,TGCAGCGCCAGACAGGGACCGGACTATGGCTACACCTTC,CSARQGPDYGYTF
.,TRBV19,TRBD1,TRBJ1-2,TGTGCCAGTAGTATTTCAGGGGGTGATCCTAACTATGGCTACACCTTC,CASSISGGDPNYGYTF
.,TRBV4-1,TRBD2,TRBJ2-5,TGCGCCAGCAGCCAAGTAGCGGGGGGGCAAGAGACCCAGTACTTC,CASSQVAGGQETQYF
.,TRBV28,.,TRBJ2-7,TGTGCCAGCAGTCTCCCCCTCTCGACAGCCTACGAGCAGTACTTC,CASSLPLSTAYEQYF
.,TRBV18,.,TRBJ1-5,TGTGCCAGCTCCCCGACAGGAAATCAGCCCCAGCATTTT,CASSPTGNQPQHF
.,TRBV19,.,TRBJ2-7,TGTGCCAGTAGTATTTCGGGGACATTATCCTACGAGCAGTACTTC,CASSISGTLSYEQYF
.,TRBV6-5,TRBD2,TRBJ2-7,TGTGCCAGCGAAATAGCGGGGCAAGGCGAGCAGTACTTC,CASEIAGQGEQYF
.,TRBV3-1/TRBV3-2,.,TRBJ1-2,TGTGCCAGCAGTCCTCAATCACAGGTTGGCGGCTACACCTTC,CASSPQSQVGGYTF
.,TRBV24-1,.,TRBJ2-2,TGTGCCACCAGTGATTACGGGACCGGGGAGCTGTTTTTT,CATSDYGTGELFF
.,TRBV28,.,TRBJ1-2,TGTGCCAGCAGACTCCAGGGGCGCAAGAATGGCTACACCTTC,CASRLQGRKNGYTF
.,TRBV5-4,TRBD1,TRBJ1-4,TGTGCCAGCAGCTTGGGACAGGGTAATGAAAAACTGTTTTTT,CASSLGQGNEKLFF
many,TRBV28,.,TRBJ2-2,TGTGCCAGCAGCCGAACACGTACCGGGGAGCTGTTTTTT,CASSRTRTGELFF
.,TRBV7-9,.,TRBJ1-1,TGTGCCAGCAGCAAACAGGGCCCCACTGAAGCTTTCTTT,CASSKQGPTEAFF